This is a list of T cell receptor beta chains from one sample in a study of T cell responses to AZD1222 COVID-19 vaccine. Sequencing was performed with immunoSEQ multiplex PCR; in TCRdb, only in-frame clones are kept and a portion is missing. The sample yields about 150,000 clones, 85% to 95% seen once. The sequenced sample was peripheral blood, obtained on day 0 of AZD1222 vaccination. Every receptor here comes from an adult in good health. The CDR3 runs from the conserved cysteine through the conserved F or W. The D gene is left open where the match is weak. Clone size appears in some rows only: once, few, many, or a class for an expanded clone.

D gene: NA
clone size: NA
V gene: TRBV28
J gene: TRBJ2-2
CDR3 DNA: TGTGCCAGCAGTTCAACAGGGACGTGGACCGGGGAGCTGTTTTTT
CDR3 protein: CASSSTGTWTGELFF

D gene: NA
clone size: NA
V gene: TRBV11-2
J gene: TRBJ1-2
CDR3 DNA: TGTGCCAGCAGCTCCCTCCAGGGAGCCGATCACAAGCCCTTAGGCTACACCTTC
CDR3 protein: CASSSLQGADHKPLGYTF

D gene: TRBD2
clone size: NA
V gene: TRBV2
J gene: TRBJ2-5
CDR3 DNA: TGTGCCAGCATCTCCGGGACTAGTAATTTTCAGTACTTC
CDR3 protein: CASISGTSNFQYF

D gene: TRBD1
clone size: NA
V gene: TRBV13
J gene: TRBJ1-6
CDR3 DNA: TGTGCCAGCAGTCCCCAAAGGACAGGGATTGGTAGGGCCCTCCACTTT
CDR3 protein: CASSPQRTGIGRALHF

D gene: TRBD1
clone size: NA
V gene: TRBV7-2
J gene: TRBJ1-4
CDR3 DNA: TGTGCCAGCAGCTTCCGGACAGGGAGTGAAAAACTGTTTTTT
CDR3 protein: CASSFRTGSEKLFF

D gene: NA
clone size: NA
V gene: TRBV27
J gene: TRBJ1-1
CDR3 DNA: TGTGCCAGCAGTTTATCGATGGGGAACACTGAAGCTTTCTTT
CDR3 protein: CASSLSMGNTEAFF

D gene: TRBD1
clone size: NA
V gene: TRBV9
J gene: TRBJ1-1
CDR3 DNA: TGTGCCAGCAGCCCCGGGACAGGGCTTGCTGAAGCTTTCTTT
CDR3 protein: CASSPGTGLAEAFF

D gene: TRBD1
clone size: NA
V gene: TRBV19
J gene: TRBJ1-2
CDR3 DNA: TGTGCCAGTAGTGAGACAGGGAACCGTTATGGCTACACCTTC
CDR3 protein: CASSETGNRYGYTF

D gene: NA
clone size: NA
V gene: TRBV6-5
J gene: TRBJ2-1
CDR3 DNA: TGTGCCAGCACCGACACGGGGGCCCGCTACAATGAGCAGTTCTTC
CDR3 protein: CASTDTGARYNEQFF

D gene: NA
clone size: NA
V gene: TRBV6-5
J gene: TRBJ2-7
CDR3 DNA: TGTGCCAGCAGCCGAAAGGGGGAGCAGTACTTC
CDR3 protein: CASSRKGEQYF

D gene: NA
clone size: NA
V gene: TRBV10-1
J gene: TRBJ2-7
CDR3 DNA: TGCGCCAGCAGTGTCAGTCGAAGCTCGGAGCAGTACTTC
CDR3 protein: CASSVSRSSEQYF

D gene: NA
clone size: NA
V gene: TRBV9
J gene: TRBJ2-3
CDR3 DNA: TGTGCCAGCAGCGTCGATTTTGGCACAGATACGCAGTATTTT
CDR3 protein: CASSVDFGTDTQYF

D gene: NA
clone size: NA
V gene: TRBV7-6
J gene: TRBJ2-7
CDR3 DNA: TGTGCCAGCAGCCCATTACGGACTGGGGGTAACTACGAGCAGTACTTC
CDR3 protein: CASSPLRTGGNYEQYF

D gene: NA
clone size: NA
V gene: TRBV10-1
J gene: TRBJ2-7
CDR3 DNA: TGCGCCAGCAGTGACCTCCAGGGATCCTACGAGCAGTACTTC
CDR3 protein: CASSDLQGSYEQYF

D gene: TRBD1
clone size: NA
V gene: TRBV25-1
J gene: TRBJ1-4
CDR3 DNA: TGTGCCAGCAGTTCAGGGGGGGCAACTAATGAAAAACTGTTTTTT
CDR3 protein: CASSSGGATNEKLFF

D gene: TRBD1
clone size: NA
V gene: TRBV6-5
J gene: TRBJ1-1
CDR3 DNA: TGTGCCAGCAGGGTACAGGGGGAGAACACTGAAGCTTTCTTT
CDR3 protein: CASRVQGENTEAFF

D gene: TRBD2
clone size: NA
V gene: TRBV6-4
J gene: TRBJ2-1
CDR3 DNA: TGTGCCAGCAGTGACTCGATTGGGACTAGCGGGTACAATGAGCAGTTCTTC
CDR3 protein: CASSDSIGTSGYNEQFF

D gene: NA
clone size: once
V gene: TRBV24-1
J gene: TRBJ2-7
CDR3 DNA: TGTGCCACCAGTGACAGTTCGAGGGACGAGCAGTACTTC
CDR3 protein: CATSDSSRDEQYF

D gene: TRBD2
clone size: NA
V gene: TRBV3-1/TRBV3-2
J gene: TRBJ2-2
CDR3 DNA: TGTGCCAGCAGCCACCCGGGACTAGCGGGGGTAAACACCGGGGAGCTGTTTTTT
CDR3 protein: CASSHPGLAGVNTGELFF

D gene: TRBD1
clone size: NA
V gene: TRBV30
J gene: TRBJ1-1
CDR3 DNA: TGTGCCTGGGGGGACAGGGGGAAGGAAGCTTTCTTT
CDR3 protein: CAWGDRGKEAFF

D gene: NA
clone size: once
V gene: TRBV27
J gene: TRBJ1-5
CDR3 DNA: TGTGCCAGCAGTCGGACACGACTTAACAATCAGCCCCAGCATTTT
CDR3 protein: CASSRTRLNNQPQHF

D gene: TRBD1
clone size: NA
V gene: TRBV6-4
J gene: TRBJ1-2
CDR3 DNA: TGTGCCAGCAGTGACTCGGGGACAGGGGGCTATGGCTACACCTTC
CDR3 protein: CASSDSGTGGYGYTF

D gene: TRBD1
clone size: NA
V gene: TRBV7-2
J gene: TRBJ1-2
CDR3 DNA: TGTGCCAGCAGCCCATCGGGACAGTCCTATGGCTACACCTTC
CDR3 protein: CASSPSGQSYGYTF

D gene: NA
clone size: NA
V gene: TRBV6-5
J gene: TRBJ1-5
CDR3 DNA: TGTGCCAGCAGTTACTCGTACTGGGGCGTGAATCAGCCCCAGCATTTT
CDR3 protein: CASSYSYWGVNQPQHF

D gene: TRBD1
clone size: once
V gene: TRBV5-1
J gene: TRBJ1-4
CDR3 DNA: TGCGCCAGCAGCGTCGAAGGGACAGCTATTAATGAAAGACTGTTTTTT
CDR3 protein: CASSVEGTAINERLFF

D gene: NA
clone size: NA
V gene: TRBV9
J gene: TRBJ1-1
CDR3 DNA: TGTGCCAGCAGCGCCGTCGCCACTGAAGCTTTCTTT
CDR3 protein: CASSAVATEAFF

D gene: TRBD2
clone size: NA
V gene: TRBV3-1/TRBV3-2
J gene: TRBJ2-5
CDR3 DNA: TGTGCCAGCAGCCAACCACTAGCGGGAAGTGAGACCCAGTACTTC
CDR3 protein: CASSQPLAGSETQYF

D gene: NA
clone size: NA
V gene: TRBV5-1
J gene: TRBJ1-4
CDR3 DNA: TGCGCCAGCAGCTTGGCCTGGTCTTTAAAGGAAAAACTGTTTTTT
CDR3 protein: CASSLAWSLKEKLFF

D gene: TRBD1
clone size: NA
V gene: TRBV6-5
J gene: TRBJ2-2
CDR3 DNA: TGTGCCAGCAGTTTAGAGGGGGCGGGTTTCTCCGGGGAGCTGTTTTTT
CDR3 protein: CASSLEGAGFSGELFF

D gene: NA
clone size: NA
V gene: TRBV14
J gene: TRBJ1-2
CDR3 DNA: TGTGCCAGCAGCCTCGGACAGAGCTATGGCTACACCTTC
CDR3 protein: CASSLGQSYGYTF

D gene: NA
clone size: NA
V gene: TRBV3-1/TRBV3-2
J gene: TRBJ2-3
CDR3 DNA: TGTGCCAGCAGCTCGTACCTGAGGGGCGCACATCTTGCGCAGTATTTT
CDR3 protein: CASSSYLRGAHLAQYF

D gene: NA
clone size: NA
V gene: TRBV27
J gene: TRBJ1-4
CDR3 DNA: TGTGCCAGCAGTTGGGACGGAGATGAAAAACTGTTTTTT
CDR3 protein: CASSWDGDEKLFF

D gene: NA
clone size: NA
V gene: TRBV7-3
J gene: TRBJ1-1
CDR3 DNA: TGTGCCAGCAGCTTAACTGGGCCGGCGAACACTGAAGCTTTCTTT
CDR3 protein: CASSLTGPANTEAFF

D gene: NA
clone size: NA
V gene: TRBV10-1
J gene: TRBJ2-3
CDR3 DNA: TGCGCCAGCAGCCGCATGGGGGGAGCAGATACGCAGTATTTT
CDR3 protein: CASSRMGGADTQYF

D gene: NA
clone size: once
V gene: TRBV18
J gene: TRBJ2-3
CDR3 DNA: TGTGCCAGCTCGCAAGGGACCGCCTCGCAGTATTTT
CDR3 protein: CASSQGTASQYF

D gene: TRBD1
clone size: NA
V gene: TRBV7-9
J gene: TRBJ1-2
CDR3 DNA: TGTGCCAGCAGCACTAGGACAGGGAACCCCTATGGCTACACCTTC
CDR3 protein: CASSTRTGNPYGYTF

D gene: NA
clone size: NA
V gene: TRBV4-1
J gene: TRBJ2-2
CDR3 DNA: TGCGCCCGCAGCCGCCCGACTAGTGGCGCCGGGGAGCTGTTTTTT
CDR3 protein: CARSRPTSGAGELFF

D gene: NA
clone size: NA
V gene: TRBV24-1
J gene: TRBJ2-1
CDR3 DNA: TGTGCCACCGGGGGGCGGGAGCCTTACAATGAGCAGTTCTTC
CDR3 protein: CATGGREPYNEQFF

D gene: TRBD2
clone size: few
V gene: TRBV2
J gene: TRBJ2-1
CDR3 DNA: TGTGCCAGTGGGGGGGACGGAGCAGGCAATGAGCAGTTCTTC
CDR3 protein: CASGGDGAGNEQFF

D gene: NA
clone size: NA
V gene: TRBV6-7
J gene: TRBJ1-4
CDR3 DNA: TGTGCCAGCAGTTACCCGAGATTTTGGGGGGTTAATGAAAAACTGTTTTTT
CDR3 protein: CASSYPRFWGVNEKLFF

D gene: TRBD1
clone size: NA
V gene: TRBV2
J gene: TRBJ2-4
CDR3 DNA: TGTGCCAGCGGACAGGAGAGGGACATTCAGTACTTC
CDR3 protein: CASGQERDIQYF

D gene: TRBD1
clone size: NA
V gene: TRBV25-1
J gene: TRBJ1-4
CDR3 DNA: TGTGCCAGCAGATGGACAGGGAATGAAAAACTGTTTTTT
CDR3 protein: CASRWTGNEKLFF

D gene: NA
clone size: NA
V gene: TRBV30
J gene: TRBJ1-6
CDR3 DNA: TGTGCCTGGAGAAGCTTCGGCCAACTCAATTCACCCCTCCACTTT
CDR3 protein: CAWRSFGQLNSPLHF

D gene: NA
clone size: NA
V gene: TRBV7-9
J gene: TRBJ1-2
CDR3 DNA: TGTGCCAGCAGCCCAGCGGCGATGAGGGGCTACACCTTC
CDR3 protein: CASSPAAMRGYTF

D gene: NA
clone size: few
V gene: TRBV18
J gene: TRBJ2-3
CDR3 DNA: TGTGCCAGCTCACCCTTCGAGACAGCTAGCACAGATACGCAGTATTTT
CDR3 protein: CASSPFETASTDTQYF

D gene: NA
clone size: NA
V gene: TRBV7-9
J gene: TRBJ2-1
CDR3 DNA: TGTGCCAGCAGCTTACGCACAGCGGAATACGATGAGCAGTTCTTC
CDR3 protein: CASSLRTAEYDEQFF

D gene: NA
clone size: NA
V gene: TRBV7-9
J gene: TRBJ1-1
CDR3 DNA: TGTGCCAGCAGGGGATTGGGGGAGGGCTCGAACACTGAAGCTTTCTTT
CDR3 protein: CASRGLGEGSNTEAFF

D gene: TRBD1
clone size: once
V gene: TRBV5-6
J gene: TRBJ1-2
CDR3 DNA: TGTGCCAGCAGCGCGAGGGGGCGCGGTAACTATGGCTACACCTTC
CDR3 protein: CASSARGRGNYGYTF

D gene: NA
clone size: NA
V gene: TRBV19
J gene: TRBJ1-5
CDR3 DNA: TGTGCCAGTAGTATAGAGGCCAGTGATCAGCCCCAGCATTTT
CDR3 protein: CASSIEASDQPQHF

D gene: TRBD2
clone size: NA
V gene: TRBV9
J gene: TRBJ2-5
CDR3 DNA: TGTGCCAGCAGCCCCCTAGCGGCCACGTACCAAGAGACCCAGTACTTC
CDR3 protein: CASSPLAATYQETQYF

D gene: NA
clone size: NA
V gene: TRBV14
J gene: TRBJ2-1
CDR3 DNA: TGTGCCAGCAGCCAAAGTTGTGTCGCGATAAATCCATACAATGAGCAGTTCTTC
CDR3 protein: CASSQSCVAINPYNEQFF

D gene: TRBD1
clone size: NA
V gene: TRBV6-5
J gene: TRBJ1-1
CDR3 DNA: TGTGCCAGCAGTTCCCCCGTGGGACAGGGGACTGAAGCTTTCTTT
CDR3 protein: CASSSPVGQGTEAFF

D gene: NA
clone size: NA
V gene: TRBV9
J gene: TRBJ1-1
CDR3 DNA: TGTGCCAGCAGCGACGGGAAATACACTGAAGCTTTCTTT
CDR3 protein: CASSDGKYTEAFF

D gene: TRBD1
clone size: NA
V gene: TRBV7-2
J gene: TRBJ2-7
CDR3 DNA: TGTGCCAGCACTCTTCAGACAGGGGTCGCCGACGAGCAGTACTTC
CDR3 protein: CASTLQTGVADEQYF

D gene: NA
clone size: NA
V gene: TRBV14
J gene: TRBJ2-2
CDR3 DNA: TGTGCCAGCAGCCCCCCGCGGGGAACCGGGGAGCTGTTTTTT
CDR3 protein: CASSPPRGTGELFF